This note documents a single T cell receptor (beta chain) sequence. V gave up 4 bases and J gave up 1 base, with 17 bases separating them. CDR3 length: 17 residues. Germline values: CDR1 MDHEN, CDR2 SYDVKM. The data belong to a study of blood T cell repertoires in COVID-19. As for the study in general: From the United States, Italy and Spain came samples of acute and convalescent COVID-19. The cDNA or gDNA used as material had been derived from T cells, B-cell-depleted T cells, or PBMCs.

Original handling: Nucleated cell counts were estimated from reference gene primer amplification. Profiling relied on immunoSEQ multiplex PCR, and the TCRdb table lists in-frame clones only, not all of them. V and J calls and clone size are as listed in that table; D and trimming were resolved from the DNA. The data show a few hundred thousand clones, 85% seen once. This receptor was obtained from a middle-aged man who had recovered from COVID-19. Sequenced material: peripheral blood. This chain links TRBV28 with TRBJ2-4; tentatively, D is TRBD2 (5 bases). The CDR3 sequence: CASSSSFGMGAKNIQYF. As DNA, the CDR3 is TGTGCCAGCAGTTCCTCATTCGGGATGGGGGCCAAAAACATTCAGTACTTC.